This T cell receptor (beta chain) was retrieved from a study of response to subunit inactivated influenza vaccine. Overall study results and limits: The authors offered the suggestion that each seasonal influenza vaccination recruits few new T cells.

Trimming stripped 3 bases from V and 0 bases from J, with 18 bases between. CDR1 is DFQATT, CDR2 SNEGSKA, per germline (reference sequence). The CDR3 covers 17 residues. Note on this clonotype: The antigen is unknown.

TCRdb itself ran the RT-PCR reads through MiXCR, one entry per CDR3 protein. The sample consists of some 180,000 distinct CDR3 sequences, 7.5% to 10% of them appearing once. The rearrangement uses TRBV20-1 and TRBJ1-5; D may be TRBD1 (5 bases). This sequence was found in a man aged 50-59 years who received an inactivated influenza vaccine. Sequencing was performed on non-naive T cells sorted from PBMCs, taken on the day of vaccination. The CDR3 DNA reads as TGCAGTGCTAGGACCCGGACAAGGTCAAATAGCAATCAGCCCCAGCATTTT. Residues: CSARTRTRSNSNQPQHF.